This record covers a single TCR beta chain. Its target is not known. The source of the sample is a study of graft-versus-host responses after intestinal transplantation. As for the study in general: Grafts that recipients had were multivisceral, liver-intestinal, or isolated intestinal transplants. Tacrolimus plus steroids were given to all recipients for approximately 3 years, preceded by anti-thymocyte globulin induction. Overall study findings and caveats: Recipient bone marrow held GvH clones, some seen earlier in ileum or blood.

Data came from immunoSEQ multiplex PCR; TCRdb stores just in-frame clones and leaves some out. Here the sample spans nearly 95,000 clones, about 92% being singletons. Germline CDR1 reads SGHNT; CDR2 reads YENEEA. Losses at the gene ends were 3 bases for V and 0 bases for J; bases not matched to a gene: 8. The CDR3 length is 16 residues. The TCR was taken from a human donor who received an intestinal transplant. The genes are TRBV11-3 and TRBJ2-7, with 7 bases that match TRBD2. Sequenced here: unstimulated CD8+ T cells sorted from spleen or lymph node cells, sampled before intestinal transplant. The CDR3 nucleotides read TGTGCCAGCAGCTTCCCGGGGAGGGAGGTCTCCTACGAGCAGTACTTC. As protein: CASSFPGREVSYEQYF.